The rows below give T cell receptor beta chains drawn from one sample of a study of T cell changes during pregnancy in multiple sclerosis. TCRdb's copy holds only in-frame clones and misses some; the assay was immunoSEQ multiplex PCR. In the table there are about 47,000 clones, 90% to 95% of which are singletons. The sequencing used peripheral blood, collected in the second trimester of pregnancy. These receptors were obtained from a female donor with multiple sclerosis, enrolled in a pregnancy study. CDR3s include the opening cysteine and the closing phenylalanine or tryptophan. Fields, in order: J gene, D gene, V gene, clone size, CDR3 protein, CDR3 DNA. The D gene is left open where the match is weak. The listing skips clone size in some rows; elsewhere it reads once, few, many or a size class.

TRBJ2-3,TRBD1,TRBV5-1,-,CASSLGQGATDTQYF,TGCGCCAGCAGCTTGGGGCAGGGGGCAACAGATACGCAGTATTTT
TRBJ1-4,-,TRBV9,-,CASSRNPRGGREKLFF,TGTGCCAGCAGCCGCAACCCTCGGGGGGGCCGTGAAAAACTGTTTTTT
TRBJ2-1,TRBD2,TRBV2,-,CASRPGLAAQNEQFF,TGTGCCAGCAGACCGGGGCTAGCGGCCCAAAATGAGCAGTTCTTC
TRBJ2-7,TRBD1,TRBV25-1,-,CASSVRDRDEQYF,TGTGCCAGCAGTGTCCGGGACAGGGACGAGCAGTACTTC
TRBJ2-3,-,TRBV7-9,-,CASSSVRGYTDTQYF,TGTGCCAGCAGCTCCGTCCGGGGATACACAGATACGCAGTATTTT
TRBJ2-3,-,TRBV5-4,-,CASSLWLGAGGTQYF,TGTGCCAGCAGCTTATGGCTGGGAGCCGGGGGTACGCAGTATTTT
TRBJ2-5,TRBD2,TRBV5-1,-,CASSSGGLAGEETQYF,TGCGCCAGCAGCTCCGGGGGACTAGCGGGAGAGGAGACCCAGTACTTC
TRBJ2-7,-,TRBV7-5,medium-sized,CARSLRTKRYEQYF,TGTGCCAGAAGCTTAAGGACTAAGAGGTACGAGCAGTACTTC
TRBJ2-7,-,TRBV4-3,-,CASSKDTDSSYEQYF,TGCGCCAGCAGCAAAGACACCGACAGCTCCTACGAGCAGTACTTC
TRBJ2-1,-,TRBV10-3,-,CAISESIKQFF,TGTGCCATCAGTGAGTCAATTAAGCAGTTCTTC
TRBJ2-7,TRBD2,TRBV6-5,-,CASSSRTSGSSYEQYF,TGTGCCAGCAGTTCCCGGACTAGCGGGAGCTCCTACGAGCAGTACTTC
TRBJ1-1,-,TRBV6-5,-,CASSYSTGGTEAFF,TGTGCCAGCAGTTACTCGACGGGGGGCACTGAAGCTTTCTTT
TRBJ1-5,-,TRBV6-6,few,CASSYIGGSQPQHF,TGTGCCAGCAGTTACATAGGGGGAAGTCAGCCCCAGCATTTT
TRBJ2-7,TRBD1,TRBV28,-,CASSPAEGAGEQYF,TGTGCCAGCAGCCCCGCCGAGGGGGCGGGCGAGCAGTACTTC
TRBJ2-1,-,TRBV29-1,-,CSVEEGQEDNEQFF,TGCAGCGTTGAAGAGGGCCAGGAGGACAATGAGCAGTTCTTC
TRBJ2-7,TRBD1,TRBV28,-,CASRRTGGSEQYF,TGTGCCAGCAGGAGGACAGGGGGCTCCGAGCAGTACTTC